The 8 T cell receptor beta chains below were found in one sample sequenced in a study of tumor and adjacent non-tumor tissue in lung cancer. The template was RNA from unsorted bulk tissue. Distant lung tissue was collected more than 3 cm away from the tumor edge. A modified ARM-PCR protocol with three rounds of nested PCR amplified TCRbeta. One entry per CDR3 protein results from TCRdb running MiXCR on the multiplex PCR reads. The sample lists some 100,000 distinct CDR3 sequences, 50% to 70% occurring once. Material for sequencing was distant non-tumor lung tissue. All receptors come from a man aged 55 to 69 with non-small cell lung cancer.

This clonotype was seen repeatedly, ten times or more. The chain recombines TRBV12-3 or TRBV12-4 with TRBJ1-1; 7 nucleotides match TRBD1. The V gene end was trimmed by 3 bases and the J gene end by 5 bases; junction bases not matched to a gene: 12. This CDR3 comprises 16 residues. The CDR3 DNA reads as TGTGCCAGCAGTTTCGCAGGGGGTGGGATCGCTACTGAAGCTTTCTTT. Its protein product is CASSFAGGGIATEAFF.

About this clonotype itself: An end of the junction does not agree with germline; a read error may underlie this. The chain is built from TRBV29-1 and TRBJ2-5, with D possibly being TRBD2 (5 bases). From germline, CDR1 is SQVTM and CDR2 ANQGSEA. There are 13 residues in the CDR3. CDR3: CNVANDYPETQHF. CDR3 nucleotide sequence: TGCAACGTTGCTAACGACTACCCGGAGACCCAGCACTTC.

At least ten counts were recorded for this clonotype. The chain uses TRBV6-1 and TRBJ1-5, with D maybe TRBD1 (6 bases). Trimming took 7 bases from V and 6 from J, leaving 13 bases between them. Germline CDR1 and CDR2: MNHNS and SASEGT. CDR3 length equals 13 residues. The CDR3 spells CASNEQGPQPQHF. Written as DNA, the CDR3 is TGTGCCAGCAACGAACAGGGACCTCAGCCCCAGCATTTT.

This sequence joins TRBV12-3 or TRBV12-4 and TRBJ2-3; no clear D gene. CDR3 length: 15 amino acids. As DNA, the CDR3 is TGTGGTAGCAGCCCCAACAGTGGCCAGGTGAATACGCAGTATTTT. Its protein is CGSSPNSGQVNTQYF.

CDR3 bases: TGCGCCAGCAGCCCGGGACAGAGGGCGAATGAGCAGTTCTTC. Its protein product is CASSPGQRANEQFF. The gene calls are TRBV5-1 and TRBJ2-1; TRBD1 matches at 7 bases. V dropped 4 bases and J dropped 7; count of bases not matched to a gene: 8. The CDR3 sequence is 14 residues long. The germline gives CDR1 SGHRS, CDR2 YFSETQ.

In regard to this clonotype: Germline is not matched at one junction end, which may reflect a read error. The CDR3 DNA is TGCAGCGTTGAAGACAGCTTGAACACAGGGGAGCTGTTTTTT. Its translation: CSVEDSLNTGELFF. The chain joins TRBV29-1 to TRBJ2-2; D is unclear. CDR1 and CDR2 from the germline V gene are SQVTM and ANQGSEA. CDR3 length equals 14 residues.

Concerning this clonotype itself: The CDR3 does not end in the conserved phenylalanine or tryptophan, so this is likely a read error. Because the CDR3's place on the DNA is in doubt, the DNA is left out and the CDR3 is given as listed by TCRdb. This sequence joins TRBV11-2 and TRBJ1-1; TRBD1, the table's D call, lacks a check against the DNA. Inclusive of both ends, the CDR3 amounts to 11 amino acids. Germline CDR1 reads SGHAT; CDR2 reads FQNNGV. The CDR3 here is CASGLAGTAFY.

For this clonotype: The junction differs from germline at one of its ends, possibly a read error. This chain links TRBV20-1 with TRBJ2-3, with 9 nucleotides matching TRBD2. Per germline, CDR1 DFQATT and CDR2 SNEGSKA (reference sequence). The length of the CDR3 is 14 residues. The CDR3 region has the DNA TGCAGTGCGGAAGGACTAGCGCCCACAGATACGCATTATTTT. It translates to CSAEGLAPTDTHYF.